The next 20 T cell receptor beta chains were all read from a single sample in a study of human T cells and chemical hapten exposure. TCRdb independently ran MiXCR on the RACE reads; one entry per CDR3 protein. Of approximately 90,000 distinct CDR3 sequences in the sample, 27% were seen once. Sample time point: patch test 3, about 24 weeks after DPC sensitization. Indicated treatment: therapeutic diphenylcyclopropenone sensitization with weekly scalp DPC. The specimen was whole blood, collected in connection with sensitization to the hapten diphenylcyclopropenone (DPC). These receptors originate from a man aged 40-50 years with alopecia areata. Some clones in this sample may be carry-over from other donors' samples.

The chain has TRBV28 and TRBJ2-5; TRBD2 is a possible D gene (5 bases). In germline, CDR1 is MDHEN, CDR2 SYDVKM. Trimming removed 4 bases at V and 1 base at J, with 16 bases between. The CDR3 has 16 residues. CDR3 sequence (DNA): TGTGCCAGCAGTTCCGCTCGGACCGAGGGCCAAGAGACCCAGTACTTC. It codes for CASSSARTEGQETQYF.

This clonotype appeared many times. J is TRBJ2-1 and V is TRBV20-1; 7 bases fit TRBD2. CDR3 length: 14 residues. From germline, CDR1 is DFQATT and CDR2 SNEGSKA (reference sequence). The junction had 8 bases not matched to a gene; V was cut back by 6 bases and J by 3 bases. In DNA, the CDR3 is TGCAGTGCCTACCTGGCGGGAGACTACAATGAGCAGTTCTTC. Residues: CSAYLAGDYNEQFF.

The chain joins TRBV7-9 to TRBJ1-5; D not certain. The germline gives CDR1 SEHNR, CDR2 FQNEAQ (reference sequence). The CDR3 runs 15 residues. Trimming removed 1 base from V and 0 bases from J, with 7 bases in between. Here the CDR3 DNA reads TGTGCCAGCAGCTTAGGAGTAGATAGCAATCAGCCCCAGCATTTT. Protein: CASSLGVDSNQPQHF.

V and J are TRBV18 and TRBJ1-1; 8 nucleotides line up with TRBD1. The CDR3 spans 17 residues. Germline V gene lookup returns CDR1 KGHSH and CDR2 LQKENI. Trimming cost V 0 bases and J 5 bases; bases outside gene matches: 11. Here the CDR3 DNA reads TGTGCCAGCTCACCACCGGTCCTCGCCAGGGGGCAAACTGAAGCTTTCTTT. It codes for CASSPPVLARGQTEAFF.

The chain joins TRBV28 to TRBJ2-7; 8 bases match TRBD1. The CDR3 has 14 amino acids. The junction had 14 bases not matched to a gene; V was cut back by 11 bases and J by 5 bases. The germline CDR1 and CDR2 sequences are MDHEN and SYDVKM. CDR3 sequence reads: CASRAGGAMDEQYF. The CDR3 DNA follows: TGTGCCTCCCGGGCAGGGGGCGCGATGGACGAGCAGTACTTC.

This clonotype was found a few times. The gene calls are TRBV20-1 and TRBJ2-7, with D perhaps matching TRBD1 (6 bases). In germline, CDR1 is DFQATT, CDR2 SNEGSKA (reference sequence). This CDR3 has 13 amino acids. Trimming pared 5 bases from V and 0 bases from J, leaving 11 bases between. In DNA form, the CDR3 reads TGCAGTGCTCCAACAGGGTTCTCCTACGAGCAGTACTTC. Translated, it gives CSAPTGFSYEQYF.

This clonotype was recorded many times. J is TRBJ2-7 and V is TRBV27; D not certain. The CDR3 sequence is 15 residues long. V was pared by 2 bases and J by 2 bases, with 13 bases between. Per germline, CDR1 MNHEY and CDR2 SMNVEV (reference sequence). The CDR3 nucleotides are TGTGCCAGCAGTTTAATTGATGCTTTCACCTACGAGCAGTACTTC. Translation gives CASSLIDAFTYEQYF.

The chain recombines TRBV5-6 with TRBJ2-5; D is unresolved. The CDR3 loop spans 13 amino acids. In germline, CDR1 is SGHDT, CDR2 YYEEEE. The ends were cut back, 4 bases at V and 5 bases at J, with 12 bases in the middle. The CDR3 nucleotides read TGTGCCAGCAGCCCCGAAGCGACGGAGACCCAGTACTTC. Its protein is CASSPEATETQYF.

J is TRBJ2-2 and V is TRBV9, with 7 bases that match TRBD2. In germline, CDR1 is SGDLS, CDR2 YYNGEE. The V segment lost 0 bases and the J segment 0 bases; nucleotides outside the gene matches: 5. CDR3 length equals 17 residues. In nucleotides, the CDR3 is TGTGCCAGCAGCGTAGTAGGCGGGAGCACGAACACCGGGGAGCTGTTTTTT. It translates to CASSVVGGSTNTGELFF.

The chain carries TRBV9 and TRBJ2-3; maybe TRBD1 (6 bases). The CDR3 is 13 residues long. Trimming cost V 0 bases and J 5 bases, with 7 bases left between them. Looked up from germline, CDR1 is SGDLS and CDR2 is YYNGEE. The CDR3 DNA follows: TGTGCCAGCAGCGTAGCCAGGGGAGATACGCAGTATTTT. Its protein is CASSVARGDTQYF. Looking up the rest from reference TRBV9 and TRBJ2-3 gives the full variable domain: DSGVTQTPKHLITATGQRVTLRCSPRSGDLSVYWYQQSLDQGLQFLIQYYNGEERAKGNILERFSAQQFPDLHSELNLSSLELGDSALYFCASSVARGDTQYFGPGTRLTVL.

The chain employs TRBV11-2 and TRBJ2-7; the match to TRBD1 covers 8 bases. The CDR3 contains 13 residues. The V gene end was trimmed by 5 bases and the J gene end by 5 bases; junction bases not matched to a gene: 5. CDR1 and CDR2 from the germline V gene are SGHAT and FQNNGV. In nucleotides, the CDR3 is TGTGCCAGCAGCACGGACAGGGTCCACGAGCAGTACTTC. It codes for CASSTDRVHEQYF.

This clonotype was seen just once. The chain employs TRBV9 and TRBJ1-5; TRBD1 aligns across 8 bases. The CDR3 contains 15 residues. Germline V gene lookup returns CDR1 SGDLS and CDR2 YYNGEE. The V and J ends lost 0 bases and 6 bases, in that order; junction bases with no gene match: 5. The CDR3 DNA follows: TGTGCCAGCAGCGTAGATCCAACAGGGGGTCAGCCCCAGCATTTT. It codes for CASSVDPTGGQPQHF.

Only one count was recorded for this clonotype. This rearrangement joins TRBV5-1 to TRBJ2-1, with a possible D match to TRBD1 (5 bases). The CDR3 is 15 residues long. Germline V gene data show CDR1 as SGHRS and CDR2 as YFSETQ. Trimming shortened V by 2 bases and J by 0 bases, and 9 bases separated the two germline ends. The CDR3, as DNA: TGCGCCAGCAGCTTCAGGGAAAGCTCCTACAATGAGCAGTTCTTC. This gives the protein CASSFRESSYNEQFF.

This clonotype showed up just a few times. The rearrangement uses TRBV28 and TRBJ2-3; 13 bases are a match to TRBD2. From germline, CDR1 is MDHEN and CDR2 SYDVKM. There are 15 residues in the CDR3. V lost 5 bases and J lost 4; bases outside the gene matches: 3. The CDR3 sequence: CASSGLAGDPDTQYF. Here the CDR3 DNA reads TGTGCCAGCAGTGGACTAGCGGGAGACCCAGATACGCAGTATTTT.

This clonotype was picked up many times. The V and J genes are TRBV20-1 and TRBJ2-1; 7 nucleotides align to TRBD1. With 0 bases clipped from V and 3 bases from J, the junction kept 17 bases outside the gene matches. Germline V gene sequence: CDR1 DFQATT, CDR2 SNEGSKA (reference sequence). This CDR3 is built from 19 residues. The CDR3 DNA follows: TGCAGTGCTAGAGATTCTTCAGCGGCGACAGGGAGATTCTACAATGAGCAGTTCTTC. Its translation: CSARDSSAATGRFYNEQFF.

DNA for the CDR3: TGTGCCAGCAGTTCGCAGAGCTCCTACGAGCAGTACTTC. Encoded protein: CASSSQSSYEQYF. The chain joins TRBV28 to TRBJ2-7, with D hard to call. The CDR3 extends over 13 amino acids. Germline V CDR1 and CDR2: MDHEN, SYDVKM. V shed 4 bases and J shed 0 bases, with 7 bases lying between them. Complete variable domain (other parts from reference TRBV28 and TRBJ2-7): DVKVTQSSRYLVKRTGEKVFLECVQDMDHENMFWYRQDPGLGLRLIYFSYDVKMKEKGDIPEGYSVSREKKERFSLILESASTNQTSMYLCASSSQSSYEQYFGPGTRLTVT.

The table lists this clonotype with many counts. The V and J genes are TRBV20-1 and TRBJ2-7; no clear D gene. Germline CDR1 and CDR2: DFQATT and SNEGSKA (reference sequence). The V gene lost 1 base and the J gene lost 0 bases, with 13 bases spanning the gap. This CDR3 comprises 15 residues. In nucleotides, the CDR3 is TGCAGTGCTAGAGTCCAAGCTACCTACTCCTACGAGCAGTACTTC. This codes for CSARVQATYSYEQYF.

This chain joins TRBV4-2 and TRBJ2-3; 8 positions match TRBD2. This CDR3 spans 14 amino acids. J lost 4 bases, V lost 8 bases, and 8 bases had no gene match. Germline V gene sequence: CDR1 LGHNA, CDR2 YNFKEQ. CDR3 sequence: CASSLAGSADTQYF. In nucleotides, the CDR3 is TGTGCCAGCTCATTAGCGGGAAGCGCAGATACGCAGTATTTT.

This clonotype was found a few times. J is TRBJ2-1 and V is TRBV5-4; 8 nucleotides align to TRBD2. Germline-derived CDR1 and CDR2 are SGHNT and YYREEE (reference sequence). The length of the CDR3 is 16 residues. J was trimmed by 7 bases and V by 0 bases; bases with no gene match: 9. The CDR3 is CASSLASGTSANEQFF. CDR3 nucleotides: TGTGCCAGCAGCTTGGCCTCCGGGACTAGTGCGAATGAGCAGTTCTTC.

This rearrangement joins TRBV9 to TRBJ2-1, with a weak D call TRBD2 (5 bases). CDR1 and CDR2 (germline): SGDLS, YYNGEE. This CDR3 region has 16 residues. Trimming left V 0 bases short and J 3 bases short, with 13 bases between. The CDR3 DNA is TGTGCCAGCAGCGTAGGGATAGCGAACTTCTACAATGAGCAGTTCTTC. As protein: CASSVGIANFYNEQFF. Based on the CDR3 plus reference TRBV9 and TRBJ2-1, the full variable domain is DSGVTQTPKHLITATGQRVTLRCSPRSGDLSVYWYQQSLDQGLQFLIQYYNGEERAKGNILERFSAQQFPDLHSELNLSSLELGDSALYFCASSVGIANFYNEQFFGPGTRLTVL.